What follows are 20 T cell receptor beta chains derived from one specimen sequenced in a study of blood T cell repertoires in COVID-19. Profiling relied on immunoSEQ multiplex PCR, and the TCRdb table lists in-frame clones only, not all of them. The sample has about 130,000 clones, approximately 83% seen once. The sequenced material came from peripheral blood. These receptors all stem from a man aged 60 to 69 with acute or convalescent COVID-19.

This clone appeared a single time. Written as DNA, the CDR3 is TGTGCCAGCAGTGAAGTGGCAGGGGATCGGTGGGAGCAGTACTTC. Amino acid sequence: CASSEVAGDRWEQYF. This rearrangement joins TRBV2 to TRBJ2-7; possibly TRBD1 for D (6 bases). Per the germline V gene, CDR1 is SNHLY and CDR2 is FYNNEI. Trimming pared 1 base from V and 7 bases from J, leaving 17 bases between. CDR3 length: 15 residues.

The chain recombines TRBV5-1 with TRBJ2-7, with D perhaps matching TRBD2 (5 bases). Trimming cost V 1 base and J 0 bases, with 14 bases left between them. The CDR3 contains 16 residues. Germline V gene lookup returns CDR1 SGHRS and CDR2 YFSETQ. The CDR3 bases are TGCGCCAGCAGCTTGAGCGGTTCCGGGATCTCCTACGAGCAGTACTTC. This codes for CASSLSGSGISYEQYF.

V is TRBV10-1 and J is TRBJ2-3; TRBD1 might be the D (6 bases). The CDR3 consists of 15 residues. Germline V lookup: CDR1 WNHNN, CDR2 SYGVQD (reference sequence). Trimming left V 3 bases short and J 2 bases short, with 12 bases between. The CDR3 region is CASSDRQGPTDTQYF. In nucleotides, the CDR3 is TGCGCCAGCAGTGACCGGCAGGGGCCCACAGATACGCAGTATTTT.

The gene calls are TRBV6-1 and TRBJ1-3, with 8 bases identical to TRBD1. V shed 2 bases and J 5 bases; nucleotides not matched to a gene: 8. The CDR3 runs to 16 residues. CDR1 MNHNS and CDR2 SASEGT come from the germline V gene. The CDR3 sequence is CASSEIGRTGRNTIYF. The DNA for the CDR3 is TGTGCCAGCAGTGAAATTGGGCGGACAGGGAGAAACACCATATATTTT.

The CDR3 reads CASSPGTNRYEQYF. CDR3 in DNA: TGCGCCAGCAGCCCCGGGACTAATCGCTACGAGCAGTACTTC. The V and J genes are TRBV5-1 and TRBJ2-7; 7 nucleotides align to TRBD2. Trimming removed 4 bases from V and 3 bases from J; junction bases left unmatched: 7. CDR1 is SGHRS, CDR2 YFSETQ, per germline. This CDR3 is 14 amino acids long.

The sample holds one count of this clone. This chain joins TRBV19 and TRBJ2-2; TRBD1 agrees at 8 bases. This CDR3 has 14 amino acids. The J segment lost 5 bases and the V segment lost 10 bases, leaving 9 bases of the junction unmatched. Per the germline V gene, CDR1 is LNHDA and CDR2 is SQIVND (reference sequence). The CDR3: CATKGQGGTGELFF. The CDR3, as DNA: TGTGCCACCAAAGGACAGGGAGGAACCGGGGAGCTGTTTTTT.

The chain employs TRBV9 and TRBJ2-1; tentatively, D is TRBD2 (6 bases). V lost 0 bases to trimming and J lost 7 bases, with 8 bases between them. CDR1 is SGDLS, CDR2 YYNGEE, per germline. This CDR3 region has 13 residues. The CDR3 is CASSVAGVNEQFF. The CDR3 nucleotides are TGTGCCAGCAGCGTAGCGGGAGTGAATGAGCAGTTCTTC. Based on the CDR3 plus reference TRBV9 and TRBJ2-1, the full variable domain is DSGVTQTPKHLITATGQRVTLRCSPRSGDLSVYWYQQSLDQGLQFLIQYYNGEERAKGNILERFSAQQFPDLHSELNLSSLELGDSALYFCASSVAGVNEQFFGPGTRLTVL.

This clone was recorded only once. The chain uses TRBV28 and TRBJ1-6; 7 bases agree with TRBD1. Germline V lookup: CDR1 MDHEN, CDR2 SYDVKM. Losses at the gene ends were 6 bases for V and 7 bases for J; bases not matched to a gene: 6. The CDR3 has 14 residues. In DNA, the CDR3 is TGTGCCAGCAGACGCGACAGGGTCAATTCACCCCTCCACTTT. This gives the protein CASRRDRVNSPLHF.

This rearrangement joins TRBV19 to TRBJ2-1, with D unresolved. V was shortened by 6 bases and J by 7 bases, with 13 bases between the two germline ends. CDR3 length: 13 residues. The germline V gene has CDR1 LNHDA and CDR2 SQIVND (reference sequence). The CDR3 nucleotides are TGTGCCAGTAGCCCCGCTCACGGGAATGAGCAGTTCTTC. It codes for CASSPAHGNEQFF.

CDR3 loop: CASSLARGFATNEKLFF. In DNA, the CDR3 is TGTGCCAGCAGCTTAGCCAGGGGATTTGCAACTAATGAAAAACTGTTTTTT. The chain is built from TRBV11-2 and TRBJ1-4; D perhaps matches TRBD1 (6 bases). The CDR3 runs 17 residues. Germline CDR1 and CDR2: SGHAT and FQNNGV. Trimming stripped 1 base from V and 0 bases from J, with 12 bases between.

This sequence joins TRBV19 and TRBJ1-2; perhaps TRBD1 as D (6 bases). Trimming took 3 bases from V and 4 from J, leaving 15 bases between them. This CDR3 is 15 amino acids long. The germline V gene encodes CDR1 LNHDA and CDR2 SQIVND (reference sequence). The chain's CDR3 is CASSIQGHGGYGYTF. CDR3 in DNA: TGTGCCAGTAGTATCCAGGGACATGGCGGCTATGGCTACACCTTC.

This clone was found a few times. The chain combines TRBV5-8 with TRBJ1-6; TRBD1 is a possible D gene (6 bases). The length of the CDR3 is 17 residues. Germline V gene lookup returns CDR1 SGHTS and CDR2 YDEGEE. Trimming took 1 base from V and 10 from J, leaving 21 bases between them. In DNA form, the CDR3 reads TGTGCCAGCAGCTTGCCCGGCTGGGACACCCGGGGATCACCCCTCCACTTT. Protein: CASSLPGWDTRGSPLHF.

This chain uses TRBV12-3 or TRBV12-4 with TRBJ2-7, with TRBD1 as a possible D gene (6 bases). This CDR3 spans 13 amino acids. V was trimmed by 0 bases and J by 6 bases, leaving 9 bases between them. The DNA of the CDR3 is TGTGCCAGCAGTTTAGCCTCGGACAGCGAGCAGTACTTC. This sequence encodes CASSLASDSEQYF.

The V gene is TRBV7-7, the J gene TRBJ2-5, with D perhaps matching TRBD1 (5 bases). The CDR3 length is 14 residues. Germline V gives CDR1 SSHAT, CDR2 FNYEAQ (reference sequence). Trimming left V 1 base short and J 5 bases short, with 11 bases between. The CDR3 DNA sequence: TGTGCCAGCAGCTTAGGGGGCGGTGGGGAGACCCAGTACTTC. It is translated as CASSLGGGGETQYF.

This sequence joins TRBV5-4 and TRBJ2-5; D perhaps matches TRBD2 (7 bases). The length of the CDR3 is 16 residues. The V and J ends lost 3 bases and 5 bases respectively, with 20 bases between them. Germline V gives CDR1 SGHNT, CDR2 YYREEE (reference sequence). The CDR3 DNA reads as TGTGCCAGCAGCTGGGGGGGCGGGAGTGCTTATGAGACCCAGTACTTC. Its protein is CASSWGGGSAYETQYF.

DNA for the CDR3: TGTGCCAGCAGTTATAGGCTGGCGGGGGTGGAGACCCAGTACTTC. Its protein is CASSYRLAGVETQYF. V usage is TRBV6-5 and J usage is TRBJ2-5; 7 bases are shared with TRBD2. Losses at the gene ends were 3 bases for V and 5 bases for J; bases not matched to a gene: 9. Germline V lookup: CDR1 MNHEY, CDR2 SVGAGI. The CDR3 is made up of 15 amino acids.

This chain joins TRBV28 and TRBJ2-1; D is unresolved. The V and J ends lost 7 bases and 4 bases respectively, with 14 bases between them. Germline CDR1 and CDR2: MDHEN and SYDVKM. CDR3 length: 14 residues. The CDR3 region has the DNA TGTGCCAGCACCGCAACCTATACGTACAATGAGCAGTTCTTC. Its translation is CASTATYTYNEQFF.

J is TRBJ2-7 and V is TRBV5-4, with 12 bases matching TRBD2. The CDR3 is 16 amino acids. V gave up 4 bases and J gave up 0 bases; unmatched junction bases: 5. Germline assignment: CDR1 SGHNT and CDR2 YYREEE (reference sequence). The CDR3 loop is CASSPGTSGRSYEQYF. As DNA, the CDR3 is TGTGCCAGCAGCCCCGGGACTAGCGGGCGCTCCTACGAGCAGTACTTC.

The chain has TRBV28 and TRBJ1-2, with a tentative D call TRBD1 (5 bases). V lost 2 bases to trimming and J lost 3 bases, with 10 bases between them. Germline loops: CDR1 MDHEN, CDR2 SYDVKM. The CDR3 spans 14 residues. The CDR3 nucleotides are TGTGCCAGCAGTTTAGGGGGGGTTGACTATGGCTACACCTTC. Translation gives CASSLGGVDYGYTF.

This chain joins TRBV2 and TRBJ1-2, with D perhaps TRBD1 (6 bases). Trimming removed 3 bases from V and 6 bases from J, with 14 bases in between. CDR3 length: 14 amino acids. From germline, CDR1 is SNHLY and CDR2 FYNNEI. CDR3 protein: CASSDHRDSDGYTF. CDR3 bases: TGTGCCAGCAGTGACCACAGGGATTCGGATGGCTACACCTTC.